Each of the 9 T cell receptor beta chains below was sequenced from the same sample in a study of blood T cell repertoires in COVID-19. TCRdb's table, derived via immunoSEQ multiplex PCR, lists solely in-frame clones and lacks some. The table lists 270,000 or so clones, about nine tenths of them singletons. The sequenced sample was peripheral blood. These receptors were obtained from a woman in her twenties or thirties with active or convalescent COVID-19.

The J gene is TRBJ2-2, the V gene TRBV6-6, with D possibly matching TRBD2 (6 bases). The CDR3 consists of 13 residues. V lost 4 bases and J 5 bases, leaving 8 bases between the germline ends. Germline CDR1 MNHNY, CDR2 SVGAGI (reference sequence). The CDR3 DNA is TGTGCCAGCAGTTCCCGGGGGACCGGGGAGCTGTTTTTT. Amino acids: CASSSRGTGELFF.

The chain couples TRBV2 to TRBJ1-5; no reliable D call. Per germline, CDR1 SNHLY and CDR2 FYNNEI. The ends were cut back, 4 bases at V and 0 bases at J, with 7 bases in the middle. CDR3 length: 14 residues. CDR3 nucleotides: TGTGCCAGCAGTGGGGCAACTAGCAATCAGCCCCAGCATTTT. Its translation: CASSGATSNQPQHF.

V gene TRBV7-2 combines with J gene TRBJ2-1; 10 positions match TRBD2. The germline V gene encodes CDR1 SGHTA and CDR2 FQGNSA. This CDR3 is built from 15 residues. Trimming took 5 bases from V and 10 from J; bases not matched to a gene: 11. CDR3 nucleotide sequence: TGTGCCAGCAGCACCGCTAGCGGGGGCCCTCACGAGCAGTTCTTC. Translating gives CASSTASGGPHEQFF.

This chain connects TRBV21-1 to TRBJ2-7; the table calls TRBD2, which could not be checked here. TRBV21-1 is an annotated pseudogene. The CDR3 covers 16 residues. The CDR3 DNA follows: TGTGCCAGCAGCAAAGACCCCACCACTAGCATAAACGAGCAGTACTTC. Translated, it gives CASSKDPTTSINEQYF.

This clone was detected only once. This chain links TRBV19 with TRBJ2-2; 7 nucleotides align to TRBD1. CDR3 length: 15 residues. Germline lookup yields CDR1 LNHDA and CDR2 SQIVND (reference sequence). V shed 4 bases, J shed 0 bases, and the junction held 2 bases outside the gene matches. CDR3 in DNA: TGTGCCAGTAGTACCGGGACAGCGAACACCGGGGAGCTGTTTTTT. It encodes CASSTGTANTGELFF. The full variable domain, completed using reference TRBV19 and TRBJ2-2, is DGGITQSPKYLFRKEGQNVTLSCEQNLNHDAMYWYRQDPGQGLRLIYYSQIVNDFQKGDIAEGYSVSREKKESFPLTVTSAQKNPTAFYLCASSTGTANTGELFFGEGSRLTVL.

The chain links TRBV27 to TRBJ1-5; possible D gene TRBD1, 6 bases. From germline, CDR1 is MNHEY and CDR2 SMNVEV (reference sequence). Between the trimmed V and J ends, which lost 5 bases and 9 bases, there was a span of 23 bases. The CDR3 has 16 amino acids. CDR3 sequence reads: CASSTDPTGLYMPQHF. The CDR3 nucleotides read TGTGCCAGCAGTACAGACCCAACAGGGCTTTATATGCCCCAGCATTTT.

In nucleotides, the CDR3 is TGTGCCAGCTCTGATGGACAGGGCGATACGCAGTATTTT. It is translated as CASSDGQGDTQYF. J is TRBJ2-3 and V is TRBV18; 8 nucleotides line up with TRBD1. V gave up 6 bases and J gave up 6 bases; unmatched junction bases: 5. The germline V gene encodes CDR1 KGHSH and CDR2 LQKENI. The CDR3 length is 13 residues.

The rearrangement joins TRBV29-1 to TRBJ1-2; TRBD1 agrees at 7 bases. Germline CDR1 is SQVTM and CDR2 is ANQGSEA. V was pared by 3 bases and J by 4 bases, with 8 bases of the junction left unmatched. This CDR3 has 14 amino acids. The CDR3 sequence: CSVEPTGSRYGYTF. The CDR3 DNA sequence: TGCAGCGTTGAGCCGACAGGGTCGCGCTATGGCTACACCTTC.

The chain links TRBV27 to TRBJ2-6; weak D call: TRBD1 (5 bases). This CDR3 has 16 residues. Germline CDR1 is MNHEY and CDR2 is SMNVEV (reference sequence). The V end was cut by 2 bases, the J end by 4 bases, with 12 bases between. The CDR3 DNA follows: TGTGCCAGCAGTTTAAATGGGGCCTCGGGGGCCAACGTCCTGACTTTC. Translating it yields CASSLNGASGANVLTF. The variable domain in full, with the rest retrieved from reference TRBV27 and TRBJ2-6, is EAQVTQNPRYLITVTGKKLTVTCSQNMNHEYMSWYRQDPGLGLRQIYYSMNVEVTDKGDVPEGYKVSRKEKRNFPLILESPSPNQTSLYFCASSLNGASGANVLTFGAGSRLTVL.